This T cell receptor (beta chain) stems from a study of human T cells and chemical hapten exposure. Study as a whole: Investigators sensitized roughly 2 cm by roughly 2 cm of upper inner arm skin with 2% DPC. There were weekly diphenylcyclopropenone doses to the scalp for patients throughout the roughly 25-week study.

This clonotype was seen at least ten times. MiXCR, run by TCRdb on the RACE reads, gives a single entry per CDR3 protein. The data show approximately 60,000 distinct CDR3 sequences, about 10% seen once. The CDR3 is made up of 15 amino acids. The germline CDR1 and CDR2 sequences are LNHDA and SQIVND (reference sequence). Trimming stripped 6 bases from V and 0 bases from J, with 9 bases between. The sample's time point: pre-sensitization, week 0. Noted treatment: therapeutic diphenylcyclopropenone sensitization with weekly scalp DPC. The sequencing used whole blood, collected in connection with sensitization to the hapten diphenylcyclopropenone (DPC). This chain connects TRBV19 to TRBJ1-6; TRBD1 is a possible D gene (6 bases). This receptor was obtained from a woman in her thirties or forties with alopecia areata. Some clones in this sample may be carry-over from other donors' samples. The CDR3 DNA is TGTGCCAGTAGGACAGGAGGCTCCTATAATTCACCCCTCCACTTT. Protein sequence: CASRTGGSYNSPLHF. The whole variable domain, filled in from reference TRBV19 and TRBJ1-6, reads DGGITQSPKYLFRKEGQNVTLSCEQNLNHDAMYWYRQDPGQGLRLIYYSQIVNDFQKGDIAEGYSVSREKKESFPLTVTSAQKNPTAFYLCASRTGGSYNSPLHFGNGTRLTVT.